The text below deals with one T cell receptor beta chain. The data derive from a study of blood T cell repertoires in COVID-19. About the study: The cDNA or gDNA used as material had been derived from T cells, B-cell-depleted T cells, or PBMCs.

Under the authors' procedure: Using reference gene primer amplification, nucleated cell counts were estimated. Data came from immunoSEQ multiplex PCR; TCRdb stores just in-frame clones and leaves some out. The DNA gave D and trimming, while V, J and clone size come from that table. This table has nearly 110,000 clones, approximately 81% appearing once. Unmatched junction bases numbered 2, after V lost 0 bases and J lost 3 bases. This CDR3 spans 15 amino acids. Germline loops: CDR1 LNHNV, CDR2 YYDKDF (reference sequence). The V call is TRBV15, the J call TRBJ2-1; 7 bases align to TRBD2. The source of this sequence is a human donor in a cohort sampled during active COVID-19. Sequenced material: peripheral blood. DNA for the CDR3: TGTGCCACCAGCAGAGATTCTAGCGGCTACAATGAGCAGTTCTTC. Translating it yields CATSRDSSGYNEQFF. Full variable domain (rest looked up from reference TRBV15 and TRBJ2-1): DAMVIQNPRYQVTQFGKPVTLSCSQTLNHNVMYWYQQKSSQAPKLLFHYYDKDFNNEADTPDNFQSRRPNTSFCFLDIRSPGLGDTAMYLCATSRDSSGYNEQFFGPGTRLTVL.